The 19 T cell receptor beta chains reported below all come from one sample, sequenced in a study of shared clonotypes between healthy human individuals. The protocol was immunoSEQ multiplex PCR, while the TCRdb copy is restricted to in-frame clones and leaves out a portion. The data show 450,000 to 500,000 clones, with roughly 80% seen just once and 10% to 15% held by the top ten. Sequencing was done on a sample of PBMCs. These receptors were collected from a middle-aged woman in good health. Some clones in this sample may be carry-over from other donors' samples.

V usage is TRBV11-2 and J usage is TRBJ1-1; no definite D call. The V gene's germline CDR1 is SGHAT and CDR2 FQNNGV. The CDR3 is made up of 14 amino acids. The V and J ends lost 2 bases and 0 bases respectively, with 7 bases between them. DNA for the CDR3: TGTGCCAGCAGCTTACGCGACTTGAACACTGAAGCTTTCTTT. Encoded protein: CASSLRDLNTEAFF.

Regarding this clone: It is likely a read error: a sequence one base away is far more abundant. V gene TRBV4-3 combines with J gene TRBJ1-1; possible D gene TRBD1, 5 bases. Germline V gene lookup returns CDR1 LGHNA and CDR2 YSLEER. The CDR3 length is 19 residues. V shed 6 bases and J shed 3 bases, with 29 bases lying between them. The CDR3 protein is CASRHQSPTDLAGDTEAFF. The CDR3 DNA reads TGCGCCAGCAGACACCAATCGCCGACAGACTTGGCCGGGGACACTGAAGCTTTCTTT.

The gene calls are TRBV9 and TRBJ1-2; 7 bases agree with TRBD1. V lost 3 bases to trimming and J lost 4 bases; unmatched junction nucleotides: 3. In germline, CDR1 is SGDLS, CDR2 YYNGEE. This CDR3 is 13 amino acids long. The CDR3 loop reads CASSAQGRYGYTF. The DNA for the CDR3 is TGTGCCAGCAGCGCACAGGGGCGCTATGGCTACACCTTC.

The chain carries TRBV2 and TRBJ1-1; no reliable D call. The V gene's germline CDR1 is SNHLY and CDR2 FYNNEI. Trimming took 10 bases from V and 0 from J, leaving 15 bases between them. The CDR3 loop spans 14 amino acids. The CDR3 region has the DNA TGTGCCACCCTGGCCGATCCGGTGAACACTGAAGCTTTCTTT. Residues: CATLADPVNTEAFF.

V usage is TRBV25-1 and J usage is TRBJ2-1; TRBD2 agrees at 7 bases. The CDR3 has 14 residues. Germline V gene data show CDR1 as MGHDK and CDR2 as SYGVNS. Unmatched junction bases numbered 5, after V lost 1 base and J lost 8 bases. As DNA, the CDR3 is TGTGCCAGCAGTGAATTGGGAGGGGACGATGAGCAGTTCTTC. This encodes CASSELGGDDEQFF.

This rearrangement joins TRBV19 to TRBJ2-2; TRBD1 aligns across 7 bases. Germline V gene lookup returns CDR1 LNHDA and CDR2 SQIVND (reference sequence). The CDR3 covers 15 residues. Germline trimming cut 2 bases from V and 0 bases from J; bases unmatched to any gene: 0. The CDR3 spells CASSIQGANTGELFF. The CDR3 DNA reads TGTGCCAGTAGTATACAGGGGGCGAACACCGGGGAGCTGTTTTTT.

V usage is TRBV28 and J usage is TRBJ2-2, with 8 bases lining up with TRBD2. The junction had 5 bases not matched to a gene; V was cut back by 3 bases and J by 2 bases. This CDR3 spans 16 amino acids. In germline, CDR1 is MDHEN, CDR2 SYDVKM. The CDR3, as DNA: TGTGCCAGCAGTTTTTCCAGCGGGAGTAACACCGGGGAGCTGTTTTTT. As protein: CASSFSSGSNTGELFF.

Here the CDR3 reads CASSRLAGVTGELFF. CDR3 DNA sequence: TGTGCCAGCAGCCGACTAGCGGGAGTCACCGGGGAGCTGTTTTTT. J is TRBJ2-2 and V is TRBV7-2; 12 nucleotides agree with TRBD2. The V gene end was trimmed by 5 bases and the J gene end by 4 bases; junction bases not matched to a gene: 2. The CDR3 is made up of 15 amino acids. Looked up from germline, CDR1 is SGHTA and CDR2 is FQGNSA.

The DNA for the CDR3 is TGTGCCAGCAGTGAATCAGGGAGCACCGGGGAGCTGTTTTTT. Translation: CASSESGSTGELFF. V gene TRBV25-1 combines with J gene TRBJ2-2, with D possibly called TRBD1 or TRBD2 (5 bases each). Germline values: CDR1 MGHDK, CDR2 SYGVNS. Trimming pared 1 base from V and 4 bases from J, leaving 7 bases between. CDR3 length: 14 residues.

Concerning this clone: This sequence is one base from a far larger clone and is likely a read error. V usage is TRBV29-1 and J usage is TRBJ1-1; D gene unclear. Trimming stripped 6 bases from V and 3 bases from J, with 17 bases between. Germline CDR1 reads SQVTM; CDR2 reads ANQGSEA. The CDR3 is 14 amino acids. The CDR3 protein is CSVLGWESDTEAFF. The DNA for the CDR3 is TGCAGCGTCCTCGGGTGGGAGTCGGACACTGAAGCTTTCTTT.

This clone was seen more than once but under ten times. The rearrangement uses TRBV2 and TRBJ2-5; no definite D call. The germline CDR1 and CDR2 sequences are SNHLY and FYNNEI. The V end was cut by 3 bases, the J end by 4 bases, with 15 bases between. The CDR3 has 15 amino acids. Written as DNA, the CDR3 is TGTGCCAGCAGTGATCCGGGCCCCGGTTCAGAGACCCAGTACTTC. Its translation: CASSDPGPGSETQYF.

J is TRBJ1-5 and V is TRBV28, with TRBD1 as a possible D gene (5 bases). Trimming took off 6 bases at V and 4 bases at J, with 7 bases between the two ends. Germline V gene lookup returns CDR1 MDHEN and CDR2 SYDVKM. The CDR3 length is 12 residues. CDR3 in amino acids: CASRAGNQPQHF. The CDR3 bases are TGTGCCAGCAGGGCAGGGAATCAGCCCCAGCATTTT.

The chain joins TRBV5-3 to TRBJ2-7; D possibly corresponds to TRBD2 (5 bases). TRBV5-3 belongs to the ORF category, with a function that is uncertain. The V end was cut by 2 bases, the J end by 2 bases, with 11 bases between. The CDR3 is made up of 14 amino acids. CDR3 DNA sequence: TGTGCCAGAAGCTTCTCGACTAACACCTACGAGCAGTACTTC. Protein: CARSFSTNTYEQYF.

This clone occurred a few times. The rearrangement uses TRBV11-2 and TRBJ2-1, with unresolved D. The germline V gene encodes CDR1 SGHAT and CDR2 FQNNGV. The CDR3 contains 15 residues. V was pared by 3 bases and J by 0 bases, with 9 bases between. The CDR3 region is CASSFFYGSYNEQFF. Here the CDR3 DNA reads TGTGCCAGCAGCTTTTTCTACGGCTCCTACAATGAGCAGTTCTTC.

About this clone itself: This likely traces to a read error, being one base from a far larger clone. The identical CDR3 is also encoded by other nucleotide sequences in the sample. CDR3 in DNA: TGTGCCAGCAGCGTAGGGGCAAGAGCGAACACCGGGGAGCTGTTTTTT. It is translated as CASSVGARANTGELFF. The chain recombines TRBV9 with TRBJ2-2; D not certain. Germline-derived CDR1 and CDR2 are SGDLS and YYNGEE. V gave up 0 bases and J gave up 0 bases, with 9 bases separating them. The CDR3 runs 16 residues. Drawing the rest from reference TRBV9 and TRBJ2-2, the complete variable domain is DSGVTQTPKHLITATGQRVTLRCSPRSGDLSVYWYQQSLDQGLQFLIQYYNGEERAKGNILERFSAQQFPDLHSELNLSSLELGDSALYFCASSVGARANTGELFFGEGSRLTVL.

The chain carries TRBV28 and TRBJ2-5; tentatively, D is TRBD1 or TRBD2 (5 bases each). Germline CDR1 MDHEN, CDR2 SYDVKM. V lost 6 bases to trimming and J lost 5 bases, with 19 bases between them. This CDR3 has 15 amino acids. In DNA, the CDR3 is TGTGCCAGCAGGCCGGGCCCGGGACCAAGGGAGACCCAGTACTTC. Its translation is CASRPGPGPRETQYF. The full variable domain, with the rest looked up from reference TRBV28 and TRBJ2-5, is DVKVTQSSRYLVKRTGEKVFLECVQDMDHENMFWYRQDPGLGLRLIYFSYDVKMKEKGDIPEGYSVSREKKERFSLILESASTNQTSMYLCASRPGPGPRETQYFGPGTRLLVL.

As concerns this clone: With a far larger clone one base away, a read error is the likely cause. The gene calls are TRBV2 and TRBJ1-1, with D perhaps TRBD1 (5 bases). The germline CDR1 and CDR2 sequences are SNHLY and FYNNEI. V was shortened by 4 bases and J by 3 bases, with 12 bases between the two germline ends. This CDR3 is 14 amino acids long. CDR3 nucleotides: TGTGCCAGCAGTGGGGGCCAGGGACACACTGAAGCTTTCTTT. Amino acids: CASSGGQGHTEAFF.

In the case of this clone: A read error is likely here: a far larger clone is one base away. V usage is TRBV2 and J usage is TRBJ2-2, with 10 nucleotides matching TRBD1. V was clipped by 5 bases and J by 10 bases; unmatched bases: 10. Germline-derived CDR1 and CDR2 are SNHLY and FYNNEI. This CDR3 is built from 15 residues. For the CDR3, the DNA is TGTGCCAGCAGTCCGGGGACAGGGGTTAACGTGGAGCTGTTTTTT. It yields the protein CASSPGTGVNVELFF.

The chain uses TRBV29-1 and TRBJ2-5; 14 bases agree with TRBD2. The J call may be incorrect, as the DNA end agrees better with TRBJ2-7. Looked up from germline, CDR1 is SQVTM and CDR2 is ANQGSEA. CDR3 length: 16 amino acids. The CDR3 DNA is TGCAGCGTTGAAGCTTCGGGACTAGCGGGAGTCGACGAGCAGTACTTC. It translates to CSVEASGLAGVDEQYF.